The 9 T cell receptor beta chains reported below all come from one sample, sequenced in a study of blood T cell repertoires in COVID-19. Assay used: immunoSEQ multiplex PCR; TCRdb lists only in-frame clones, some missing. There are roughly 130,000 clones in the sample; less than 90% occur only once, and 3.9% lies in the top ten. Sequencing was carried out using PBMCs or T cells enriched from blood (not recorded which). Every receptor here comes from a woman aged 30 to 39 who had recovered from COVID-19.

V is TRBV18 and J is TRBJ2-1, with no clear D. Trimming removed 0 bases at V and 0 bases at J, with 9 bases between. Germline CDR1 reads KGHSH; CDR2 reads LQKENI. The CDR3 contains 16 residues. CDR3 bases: TGTGCCAGCTCACCACCATCCGGGTTCTCCTACAATGAGCAGTTCTTC. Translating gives CASSPPSGFSYNEQFF.

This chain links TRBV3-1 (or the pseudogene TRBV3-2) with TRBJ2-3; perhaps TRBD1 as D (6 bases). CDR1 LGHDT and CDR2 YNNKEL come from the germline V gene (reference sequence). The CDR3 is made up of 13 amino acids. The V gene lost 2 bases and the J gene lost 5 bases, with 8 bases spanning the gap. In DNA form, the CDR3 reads TGTGCCAGCAGCCAAACACAGGGAGATACGCAGTATTTT. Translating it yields CASSQTQGDTQYF.

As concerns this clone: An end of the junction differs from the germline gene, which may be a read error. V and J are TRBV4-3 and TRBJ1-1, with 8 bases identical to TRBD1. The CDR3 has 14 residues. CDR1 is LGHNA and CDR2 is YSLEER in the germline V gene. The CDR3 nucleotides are TGCGCCAGCAGCCAAGGCCAATTCGGGACAGGCCACTATTTT. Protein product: CASSQGQFGTGHYF.

The CDR3 sequence: CASTFSGGTYNEQFF. As DNA, the CDR3 is TGTGCCAGCACGTTTAGCGGGGGGACCTACAATGAGCAGTTCTTC. The rearrangement joins TRBV28 to TRBJ2-1, with 10 bases aligning to TRBD2. This CDR3 is 15 amino acids long. After removal of 7 bases from V and 2 bases from J, the junction contained 5 bases not matched to a gene. Germline V gene lookup returns CDR1 MDHEN and CDR2 SYDVKM.

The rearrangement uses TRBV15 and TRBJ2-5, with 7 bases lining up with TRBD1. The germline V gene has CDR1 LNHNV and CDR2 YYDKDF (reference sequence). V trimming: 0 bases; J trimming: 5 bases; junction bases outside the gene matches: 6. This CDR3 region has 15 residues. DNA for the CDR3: TGTGCCACCAGCAGAGATCGAGGGGGCTTGGAGACCCAGTACTTC. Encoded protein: CATSRDRGGLETQYF.

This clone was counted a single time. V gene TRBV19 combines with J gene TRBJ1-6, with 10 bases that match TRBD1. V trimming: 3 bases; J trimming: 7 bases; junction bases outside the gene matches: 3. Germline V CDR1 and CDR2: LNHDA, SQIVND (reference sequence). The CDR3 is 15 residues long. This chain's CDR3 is CASSIPDRGNSPLHF. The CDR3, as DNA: TGTGCCAGTAGTATCCCGGACAGGGGGAATTCACCCCTCCACTTT.

For the CDR3, the DNA is TGTGCCAGCAGCTTAGGCCCGGGGTCTTATGGCTACACCTTC. Amino acids: CASSLGPGSYGYTF. This chain links TRBV11-3 with TRBJ1-2; D ambiguous. The CDR3 has 14 amino acids. With 1 base removed from V and 5 bases from J, the gap between germline ends came to 11 bases. Germline values: CDR1 SGHNT, CDR2 YENEEA.

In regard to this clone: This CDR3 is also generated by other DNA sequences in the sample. CDR3: CASSPPTSGSYEQYF. The CDR3 DNA is TGTGCCAGCTCACCTCCTACTAGCGGCAGCTACGAGCAGTACTTC. This rearrangement joins TRBV18 to TRBJ2-7; 8 bases fit TRBD2. The germline CDR1 and CDR2 sequences are KGHSH and LQKENI. The V segment lost 3 bases and the J segment 3 bases; nucleotides outside the gene matches: 7. This CDR3 is 15 amino acids long. The variable domain in full, completed from reference TRBV18 and TRBJ2-7, reads NAGVMQNPRHLVRRRGQEARLRCSPMKGHSHVYWYRQLPEEGLKFMVYLQKENIIDESGMPKERFSAEFPKEGPSILRIQQVVRGDSAAYFCASSPPTSGSYEQYFGPGTRLTVT.

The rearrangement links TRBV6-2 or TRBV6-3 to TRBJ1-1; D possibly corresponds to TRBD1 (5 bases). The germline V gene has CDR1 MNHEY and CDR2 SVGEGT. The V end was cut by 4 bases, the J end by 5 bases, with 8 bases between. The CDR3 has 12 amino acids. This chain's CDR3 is CASSSGGTEAFF. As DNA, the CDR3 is TGTGCCAGCAGTTCCGGGGGGACTGAAGCTTTCTTT.